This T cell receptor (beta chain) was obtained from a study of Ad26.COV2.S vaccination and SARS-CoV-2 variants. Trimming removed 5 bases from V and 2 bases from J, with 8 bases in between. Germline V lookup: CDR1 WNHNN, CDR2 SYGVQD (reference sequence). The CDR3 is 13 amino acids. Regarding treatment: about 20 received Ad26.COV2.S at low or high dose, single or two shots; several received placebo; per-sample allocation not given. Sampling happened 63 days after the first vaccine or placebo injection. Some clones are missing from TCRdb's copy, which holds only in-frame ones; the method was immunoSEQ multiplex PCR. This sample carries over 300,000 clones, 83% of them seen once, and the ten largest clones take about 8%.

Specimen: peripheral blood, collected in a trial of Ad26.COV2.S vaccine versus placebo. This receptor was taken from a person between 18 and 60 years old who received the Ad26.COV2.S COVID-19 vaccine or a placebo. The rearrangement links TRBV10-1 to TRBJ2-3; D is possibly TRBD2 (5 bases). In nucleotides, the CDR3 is TGCGCCAGCAGTCCGGACTTCACAGATACGCAGTATTTT. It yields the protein CASSPDFTDTQYF.